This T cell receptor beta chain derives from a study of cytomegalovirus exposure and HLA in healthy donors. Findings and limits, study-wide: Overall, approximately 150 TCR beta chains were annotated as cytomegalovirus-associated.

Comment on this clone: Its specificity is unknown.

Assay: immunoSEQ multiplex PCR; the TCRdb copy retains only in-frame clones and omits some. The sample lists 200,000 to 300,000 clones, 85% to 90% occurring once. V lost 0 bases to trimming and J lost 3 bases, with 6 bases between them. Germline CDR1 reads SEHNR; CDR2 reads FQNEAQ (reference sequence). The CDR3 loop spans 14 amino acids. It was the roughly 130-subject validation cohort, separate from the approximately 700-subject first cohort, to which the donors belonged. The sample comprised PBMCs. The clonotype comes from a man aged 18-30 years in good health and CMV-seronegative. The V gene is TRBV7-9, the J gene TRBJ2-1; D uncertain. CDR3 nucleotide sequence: TGTGCCAGCAGCTTAGCAAGAGGCTACAATGAGCAGTTCTTC. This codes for CASSLARGYNEQFF.